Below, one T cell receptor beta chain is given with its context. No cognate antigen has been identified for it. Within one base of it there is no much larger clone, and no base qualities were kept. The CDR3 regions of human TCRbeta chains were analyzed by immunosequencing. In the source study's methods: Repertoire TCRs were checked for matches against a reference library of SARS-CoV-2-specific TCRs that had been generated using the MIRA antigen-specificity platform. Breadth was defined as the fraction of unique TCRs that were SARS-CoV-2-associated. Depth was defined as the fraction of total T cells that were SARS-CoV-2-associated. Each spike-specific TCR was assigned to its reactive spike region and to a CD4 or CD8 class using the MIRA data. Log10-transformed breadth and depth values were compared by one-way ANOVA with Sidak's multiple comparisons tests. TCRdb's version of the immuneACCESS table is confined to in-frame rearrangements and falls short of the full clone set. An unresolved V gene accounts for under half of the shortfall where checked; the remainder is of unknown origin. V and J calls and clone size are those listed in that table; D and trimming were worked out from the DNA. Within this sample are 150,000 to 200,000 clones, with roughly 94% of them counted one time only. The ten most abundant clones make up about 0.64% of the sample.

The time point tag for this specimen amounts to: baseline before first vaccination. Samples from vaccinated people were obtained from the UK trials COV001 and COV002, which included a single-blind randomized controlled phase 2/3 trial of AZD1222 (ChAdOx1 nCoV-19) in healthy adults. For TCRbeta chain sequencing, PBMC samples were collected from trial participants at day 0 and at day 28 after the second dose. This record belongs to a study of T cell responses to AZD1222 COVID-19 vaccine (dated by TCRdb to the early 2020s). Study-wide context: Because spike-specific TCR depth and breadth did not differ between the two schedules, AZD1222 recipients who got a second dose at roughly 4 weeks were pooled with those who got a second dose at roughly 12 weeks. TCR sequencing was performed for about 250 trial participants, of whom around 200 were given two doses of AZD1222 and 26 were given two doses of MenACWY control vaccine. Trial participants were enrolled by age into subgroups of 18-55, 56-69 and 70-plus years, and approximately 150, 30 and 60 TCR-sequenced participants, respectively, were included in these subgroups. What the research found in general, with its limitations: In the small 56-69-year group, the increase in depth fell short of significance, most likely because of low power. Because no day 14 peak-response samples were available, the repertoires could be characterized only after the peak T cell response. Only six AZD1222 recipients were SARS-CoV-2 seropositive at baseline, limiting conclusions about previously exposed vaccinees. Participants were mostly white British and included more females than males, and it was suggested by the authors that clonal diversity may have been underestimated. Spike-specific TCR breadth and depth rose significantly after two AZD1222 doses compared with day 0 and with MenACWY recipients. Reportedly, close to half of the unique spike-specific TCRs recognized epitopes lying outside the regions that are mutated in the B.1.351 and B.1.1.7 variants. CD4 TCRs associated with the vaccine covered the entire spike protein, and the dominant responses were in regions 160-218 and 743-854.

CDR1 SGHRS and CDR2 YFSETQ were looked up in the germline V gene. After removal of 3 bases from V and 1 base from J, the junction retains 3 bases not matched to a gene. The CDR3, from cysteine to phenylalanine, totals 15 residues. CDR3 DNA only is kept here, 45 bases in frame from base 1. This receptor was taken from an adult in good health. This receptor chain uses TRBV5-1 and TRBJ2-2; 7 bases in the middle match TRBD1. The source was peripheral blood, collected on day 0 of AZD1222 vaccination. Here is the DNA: TGCGCCAGCAGCTGGAACAGGGGGAACACCGGGGAGCTGTTTTTT. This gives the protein CASSWNRGNTGELFF.